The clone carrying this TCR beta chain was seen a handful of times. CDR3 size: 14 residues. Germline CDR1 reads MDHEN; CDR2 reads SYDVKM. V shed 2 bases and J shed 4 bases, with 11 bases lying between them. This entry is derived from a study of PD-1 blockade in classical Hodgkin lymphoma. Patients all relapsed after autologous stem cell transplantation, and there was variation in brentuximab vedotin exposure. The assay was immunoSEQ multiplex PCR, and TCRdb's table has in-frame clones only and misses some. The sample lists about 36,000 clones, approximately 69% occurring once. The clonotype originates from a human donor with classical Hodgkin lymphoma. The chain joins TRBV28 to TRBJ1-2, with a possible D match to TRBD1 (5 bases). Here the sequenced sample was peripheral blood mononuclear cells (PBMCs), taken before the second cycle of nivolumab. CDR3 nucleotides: TGTGCCAGCAGTTTAGTGGGGGGTCCCTATGGCTACACCTTC. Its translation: CASSLVGGPYGYTF.